These 19 T cell receptor beta chains share one sample of origin, sequenced in a study of T cells in localized non-small cell lung cancer. Sequencing was performed with immunoSEQ multiplex PCR; in TCRdb, only in-frame clones are kept and a portion is missing. In the table there are 20,000 or so clones, 85% to 90% of which are singletons. This material consisted of peripheral blood, taken before any cancer treatment. These receptors originate from a male donor at least 60 years old with stage I squamous cell lung carcinoma.

The rearrangement links TRBV18 to TRBJ1-2; the match to TRBD1 covers 10 bases. Looked up from germline, CDR1 is KGHSH and CDR2 is LQKENI. Trimming cost V 5 bases and J 7 bases; bases outside gene matches: 13. The CDR3 has 16 amino acids. The CDR3 DNA follows: TGTGCCAGCTCAGAAGGACAGGGGGAATTATACGGTGGCTACACCTTC. Protein: CASSEGQGELYGGYTF.

The chain has TRBV6-1 and TRBJ2-5; D possibly corresponds to TRBD1 (6 bases). This CDR3 has 14 amino acids. Germline values: CDR1 MNHNS, CDR2 SASEGT. With 8 bases removed from V and 2 bases from J, the gap between germline ends came to 15 bases. The CDR3 protein is CASRRLGQQETQYF. The CDR3 coding sequence is TGTGCCAGCCGACGATTAGGACAGCAAGAGACCCAGTACTTC.

V is TRBV25-1 and J is TRBJ1-2, with 8 nucleotides matching TRBD1. There are 13 residues in the CDR3. Germline CDR1 and CDR2: MGHDK and SYGVNS. With V trimmed by 5 bases and J by 6 bases, 5 bases remained unmatched. The DNA for the CDR3 is TGTGCCAGCAGTAGGACAGGGATGGATGGCTACACCTTC. It translates to CASSRTGMDGYTF.

V and J are TRBV7-3 and TRBJ2-7; perhaps TRBD2 as D (6 bases). Germline lookup yields CDR1 SGHTA and CDR2 FQGTGA. V dropped 1 base and J dropped 7 bases, with 11 bases sitting between them. This CDR3 contains 13 residues. The CDR3 sequence: CASSLRDAGEQYF. CDR3 nucleotide sequence: TGTGCCAGCAGCTTAAGGGATGCGGGAGAGCAGTACTTC.

V gene TRBV5-4 combines with J gene TRBJ2-5, with D possibly matching TRBD1 (6 bases). The germline V gene has CDR1 SGHNT and CDR2 YYREEE (reference sequence). V gave up 4 bases and J gave up 2 bases, with 9 bases separating them. The CDR3 loop spans 13 amino acids. CDR3 residues: CASSTDSQETQYF. As DNA, the CDR3 is TGTGCCAGCAGCACGGACAGTCAAGAGACCCAGTACTTC.

The CDR3 DNA reads as TGTGCCAGCAGTGAAGGGGGGGGCGCGTGGGGCTACACCTTC. Translating gives CASSEGGGAWGYTF. V and J are TRBV6-1 and TRBJ1-2; TRBD1 might be the D (6 bases). Germline V lookup: CDR1 MNHNS, CDR2 SASEGT. Trimming removed 1 base at V and 8 bases at J, with 14 bases between. This CDR3 comprises 14 residues.

The CDR3 loop is CASSSRRANYGYTF. The CDR3 region has the DNA TGTGCCAGCAGCTCACGGAGAGCTAACTATGGCTACACCTTC. The chain combines TRBV7-8 with TRBJ1-2; D gene uncertain. Germline-derived CDR1 and CDR2 are SGHVS and FQNEAQ. CDR3 size: 14 residues. V was clipped by 4 bases and J by 0 bases, with 9 bases between them.

The chain uses TRBV10-3 and TRBJ2-2; TRBD1 is a possible D gene (6 bases). The CDR3 is 18 residues long. Germline CDR1 reads ENHRY; CDR2 reads SYGVKD. Trimming cost V 2 bases and J 4 bases, with 20 bases left between them. CDR3 sequence: CAISEPGDTIASTGELFF. CDR3 DNA sequence: TGTGCCATCAGTGAGCCTGGGGACACCATAGCTAGCACCGGGGAGCTGTTTTTT.

A note on this clone: This likely comes from a read error, as the CDR3 has no conserved phenylalanine or tryptophan at its end. The gene calls are TRBV6-1 and TRBJ1-5; TRBD1 might be the D (5 bases). CDR1 and CDR2 from the germline V gene are MNHNS and SASEGT. The length of the CDR3 is 15 residues. Trimming took off 2 bases at V and 0 bases at J, with 8 bases between the two ends. This CDR3 reads CASSEQGISNQPQHL. In nucleotides, the CDR3 is TGTGCCAGCAGTGAACAGGGAATTAGCAATCAGCCCCAGCATCTT.

This sequence joins TRBV5-5 and TRBJ2-6; D might be TRBD2 (5 bases). V lost 0 bases to trimming and J lost 0 bases, with 16 bases between them. CDR3 size: 19 residues. Germline V lookup: CDR1 SGHKS, CDR2 YYEKEE (reference sequence). In DNA, the CDR3 is TGTGCCAGCAGCTTGGAATTTAGGACTTCGAGCTCTGGGGCCAACGTCCTGACTTTC. This gives the protein CASSLEFRTSSSGANVLTF.

The chain carries TRBV11-2 and TRBJ2-6; the D gene is possibly TRBD2 (6 bases). V lost 1 base to trimming and J lost 2 bases, with 9 bases between them. Germline V CDR1 and CDR2: SGHAT, FQNNGV. CDR3 length: 16 residues. The CDR3 DNA is TGTGCCAGCAGCTTAGTAGGAGGGCCTGGGGCCAACGTCCTGACTTTC. Its protein is CASSLVGGPGANVLTF.

This clone occurred once. The junction shows a germline mismatch at one end, possibly a read error. V is TRBV18 and J is TRBJ1-1; D perhaps matches TRBD1 (6 bases). The CDR3 sequence is 17 residues long. Per the germline V gene, CDR1 is KGHSH and CDR2 is LQKENI. The CDR3 spells CASSPRAGAGVKTEAFF. The CDR3 DNA reads TGTGCCAGCTCACCCCGGGCGGGGGCTGGGGTGAAGACTGAAGCTTTCTTT.

This clone is a singleton in its sample. The chain employs TRBV5-8 and TRBJ2-3; D is undetermined. V was trimmed by 1 base and J by 2 bases, leaving 8 bases between them. The germline V gene has CDR1 SGHTS and CDR2 YDEGEE. CDR3 length: 14 amino acids. The CDR3 sequence is CASSLFSDTDTQYF. CDR3 coding DNA: TGTGCCAGCAGCTTGTTCTCGGACACAGATACGCAGTATTTT.

The genes are TRBV28 and TRBJ1-1; D remains unclear. Germline V CDR1 and CDR2: MDHEN, SYDVKM. V lost 6 bases, J lost 4 bases, and 6 bases lay in between. The CDR3 extends over 11 amino acids. CDR3 in DNA: TGTGCCAGCAGCTACAGCACTGAAGCTTTCTTT. It encodes CASSYSTEAFF. Full variable domain (missing parts from reference TRBV28 and TRBJ1-1): DVKVTQSSRYLVKRTGEKVFLECVQDMDHENMFWYRQDPGLGLRLIYFSYDVKMKEKGDIPEGYSVSREKKERFSLILESASTNQTSMYLCASSYSTEAFFGQGTRLTVV.

J is TRBJ1-1 and V is TRBV11-2; D is perhaps TRBD1 (6 bases). CDR3 length equals 18 residues. CDR1 SGHAT and CDR2 FQNNGV come from the germline V gene. The ends were cut back, 5 bases at V and 9 bases at J, with 31 bases in the middle. CDR3 nucleotide sequence: TGTGCCAGCAGCCGGGGTCTGACAGGCCCTTTACCAACACTCCAAGCTTTCTTT. This codes for CASSRGLTGPLPTLQAFF.

The chain recombines TRBV28 with TRBJ1-3; D is possibly TRBD1 (6 bases). The CDR3 length is 16 residues. Trimming cost V 7 bases and J 4 bases, with 20 bases left between them. Looked up from germline, CDR1 is MDHEN and CDR2 is SYDVKM. CDR3 amino acids: CASKKVSGVLGNTIYF. The CDR3, as DNA: TGTGCCAGCAAAAAAGTTTCAGGGGTCCTGGGAAACACCATATATTTT. Full variable domain (rest looked up from reference TRBV28 and TRBJ1-3): DVKVTQSSRYLVKRTGEKVFLECVQDMDHENMFWYRQDPGLGLRLIYFSYDVKMKEKGDIPEGYSVSREKKERFSLILESASTNQTSMYLCASKKVSGVLGNTIYFGEGSWLTVV.

V usage is TRBV7-2 and J usage is TRBJ2-5; D is unresolved. Germline CDR1 SGHTA, CDR2 FQGNSA. The V gene lost 4 bases and the J gene lost 5 bases, with 17 bases spanning the gap. The CDR3 totals 15 residues. The CDR3 nucleotides read TGTGCCAGCAGCTCCCGGACGGGTCCTTGGGAGACCCAGTACTTC. Its protein is CASSSRTGPWETQYF. The variable domain in full, with the rest retrieved from reference TRBV7-2 and TRBJ2-5, is GAGVSQSPSNKVTEKGKDVELRCDPISGHTALYWYRQSLGQGLEFLIYFQGNSAPDKSGLPSDRFSAERTGGSVSTLTIQRTQQEDSAVYLCASSSRTGPWETQYFGPGTRLLVL.

This clone was observed a single time. The genes are TRBV5-1 and TRBJ2-2; possible D gene TRBD1, 7 bases. Per germline, CDR1 SGHRS and CDR2 YFSETQ. Trimming removed 7 bases at V and 6 bases at J, with 10 bases between. CDR3 length: 12 amino acids. The CDR3 here is CASGRGAGELFF. In nucleotides, the CDR3 is TGCGCCAGCGGCAGGGGGGCCGGGGAGCTGTTTTTT.

The CDR3 DNA reads as TGTGCCAGCACCGACCCGGGGACAAGGTCCGTGGAGACCCAGTACTTC. Its protein product is CASTDPGTRSVETQYF. The chain links TRBV5-4 to TRBJ2-5, with D possibly being TRBD1 (6 bases). CDR3 length: 16 residues. Germline CDR1 and CDR2: SGHNT and YYREEE (reference sequence). Trimming left V 6 bases short and J 5 bases short, with 23 bases between.